Presented here are 19 T cell receptor beta chains from one specimen sequenced in a study of PD-1 blockade in mismatch repair-deficient tumors. Some clones are missing from TCRdb's copy, which holds only in-frame ones; the method was immunoSEQ multiplex PCR. This table has more than 95,000 clones, 86% appearing once. The sample here was peripheral blood, taken 44 weeks after starting pembrolizumab. The receptors shown here come from an adult with mismatch repair-deficient cancer.

This clone was observed a single time. The V call is TRBV6-6, the J call TRBJ1-2; possible D gene TRBD1, 5 bases. The V gene lost 8 bases and the J gene lost 4 bases, with 17 bases spanning the gap. The CDR3 loop spans 14 amino acids. CDR1 is MNHNY and CDR2 is SVGAGI in the germline V gene (reference sequence). In DNA form, the CDR3 reads TGTGCCAGCGGGGATCAGGACAACCTCTATGGCTACACCTTC. This sequence encodes CASGDQDNLYGYTF.

The V call is TRBV7-2, the J call TRBJ2-1; D perhaps matches TRBD2 (6 bases). Per the germline V gene, CDR1 is SGHTA and CDR2 is FQGNSA. Trimming shortened V by 0 bases and J by 4 bases, and 7 bases separated the two germline ends. The CDR3 length is 14 residues. CDR3 region: CASSLAGGYNEQFF. CDR3 in DNA: TGTGCCAGCAGCTTAGCGGGGGGATACAATGAGCAGTTCTTC.

This clone was seen a few times. The chain carries TRBV4-3 and TRBJ2-6; 12 bases agree with TRBD2. The CDR3 has 18 amino acids. The germline V gene encodes CDR1 LGHNA and CDR2 YSLEER. The junction had 0 bases not matched to a gene; V was cut back by 0 bases and J by 0 bases. CDR3 amino acids: CASSQEGLAGSGANVLTF. The DNA for the CDR3 is TGCGCCAGCAGCCAAGAGGGACTAGCGGGCTCTGGGGCCAACGTCCTGACTTTC.

The V call is TRBV9, the J call TRBJ2-7, with 9 nucleotides matching TRBD2. V lost 3 bases to trimming and J lost 6 bases; unmatched junction nucleotides: 7. The CDR3 spans 14 residues. CDR1 SGDLS and CDR2 YYNGEE come from the germline V gene. The CDR3 DNA follows: TGTGCCAGCAGCGATTCCGGGACTAGCCTCGAGCAGTACTTC. Encoded protein: CASSDSGTSLEQYF.

The chain has TRBV5-8 and TRBJ2-5, with 8 bases identical to TRBD2. Germline-derived CDR1 and CDR2 are SGHTS and YDEGEE. The J segment lost 0 bases and the V segment lost 4 bases, leaving 8 bases of the junction unmatched. This CDR3 has 16 residues. The CDR3 nucleotides are TGTGCCAGCAGCCTCCTAGCGGGTTCCAACCAAGAGACCCAGTACTTC. Its protein product is CASSLLAGSNQETQYF.

This chain joins TRBV5-1 and TRBJ2-1; no clear D gene. Germline V lookup: CDR1 SGHRS, CDR2 YFSETQ. The CDR3 totals 10 residues. Trimming took 6 bases from V and 10 from J, leaving 8 bases between them. The CDR3 nucleotides are TGCGCCAGCATGGCATCGGAGCAGTTCTTC. Encoded protein: CASMASEQFF.

This clone has just a few counts. The chain is built from TRBV6-6 and TRBJ1-2; possibly TRBD1 for D (6 bases). Trimming pared 2 bases from V and 6 bases from J, leaving 7 bases between. This CDR3 comprises 12 residues. The germline CDR1 and CDR2 sequences are MNHNY and SVGAGI (reference sequence). Here the CDR3 reads CASSYEGDGYTF. The CDR3 region has the DNA TGTGCCAGCAGTTACGAGGGGGATGGCTACACCTTC.

The rearrangement joins TRBV28 to TRBJ2-7, with 9 nucleotides matching TRBD2. The CDR3 has 14 amino acids. Germline loops: CDR1 MDHEN, CDR2 SYDVKM. Trimming at V came to 6 bases and at J to 4 bases, leaving 7 bases not matched to a gene. CDR3 sequence (DNA): TGTGCCAGCAGCGTGGCGGGAGGGCGATACGAGCAGTACTTC. Translated: CASSVAGGRYEQYF. Supplemented by reference TRBV28 and TRBJ2-7, the full variable domain reads DVKVTQSSRYLVKRTGEKVFLECVQDMDHENMFWYRQDPGLGLRLIYFSYDVKMKEKGDIPEGYSVSREKKERFSLILESASTNQTSMYLCASSVAGGRYEQYFGPGTRLTVT.

This clone has just a few counts. This chain connects TRBV7-2 to TRBJ2-7; 8 nucleotides align to TRBD2. The CDR3 is 15 residues long. Germline assignment: CDR1 SGHTA and CDR2 FQGNSA. V lost 3 bases and J lost 5; bases outside the gene matches: 9. This chain's CDR3 is CASSFRGLVIHEQYF. The CDR3 coding sequence is TGTGCCAGCAGCTTCAGGGGACTAGTAATCCACGAGCAGTACTTC.

This clone was counted between two and nine times. The chain carries TRBV5-5 and TRBJ2-7; 12 bases line up with TRBD2. This CDR3 spans 14 amino acids. CDR1 and CDR2 (germline): SGHKS, YYEKEE (reference sequence). Trimming removed 4 bases from V and 5 bases from J; junction bases left unmatched: 4. This chain's CDR3 is CASSQLAGGNEQYF. The CDR3 bases are TGTGCCAGCAGCCAACTAGCGGGAGGCAACGAGCAGTACTTC.

This clone has just a few counts. The chain recombines TRBV5-1 with TRBJ2-7, with D tentatively TRBD2 (6 bases). Germline V gives CDR1 SGHRS, CDR2 YFSETQ. Deletions cut 1 base from V and 4 bases from J, with 24 bases between. The CDR3 sequence is 18 residues long. CDR3 sequence: CASSLRPYTIGGGYEQYF. CDR3 coding DNA: TGCGCCAGCAGCTTGAGGCCTTACACGATCGGGGGAGGATACGAGCAGTACTTC.

This CDR3 reads CASSASSYEQYF. The CDR3 DNA reads as TGTGCCAGCAGTGCTAGCTCCTACGAGCAGTACTTC. The chain uses TRBV27 and TRBJ2-7; no firm D call. The CDR3 has 12 residues. The V gene lost 5 bases and the J gene lost 0 bases, with 5 bases spanning the gap. In germline, CDR1 is MNHEY, CDR2 SMNVEV (reference sequence).

This chain links TRBV5-1 with TRBJ2-5; D ambiguous. The germline V and J ends were trimmed by 2 bases and 0 bases, with 17 bases remaining between them. The CDR3 length is 17 residues. Looked up from germline, CDR1 is SGHRS and CDR2 is YFSETQ. DNA of the CDR3: TGCGCCAGCAGCTTAACCCGGGCCTCGGGCCACCAAGAGACCCAGTACTTC. This translates into CASSLTRASGHQETQYF. Full variable domain (missing parts from reference TRBV5-1 and TRBJ2-5): KAGVTQTPRYLIKTRGQQVTLSCSPISGHRSVSWYQQTPGQGLQFLFEYFSETQRNKGNFPGRFSGRQFSNSRSEMNVSTLELGDSALYLCASSLTRASGHQETQYFGPGTRLLVL.

The J gene is TRBJ1-1, the V gene TRBV2; D unclear. V lost 6 bases and J lost 0, with 8 bases in between. The CDR3 runs to 13 residues. Germline loops: CDR1 SNHLY, CDR2 FYNNEI. The CDR3 nucleotides are TGTGCCAGCAGGGACCGGATGAACACTGAAGCTTTCTTT. It specifies CASRDRMNTEAFF. Combining the CDR3 with reference TRBV2 and TRBJ1-1 gives the whole variable domain EPEVTQTPSHQVTQMGQEVILRCVPISNHLYFYWYRQILGQKVEFLVSFYNNEISEKSEIFDDQFSVERPDGSNFTLKIRSTKLEDSAMYFCASRDRMNTEAFFGQGTRLTVV.

This rearrangement joins TRBV27 to TRBJ1-1; D remains unclear. CDR1 is MNHEY and CDR2 is SMNVEV in the germline V gene (reference sequence). V was pared by 3 bases and J by 0 bases, with 11 bases between. The CDR3 totals 15 residues. CDR3 in DNA: TGTGCCAGCAGTTTTCATCCTGGAATGAACACTGAAGCTTTCTTT. Amino acids: CASSFHPGMNTEAFF.

Notes on this clone: With only one base between it and a far larger clone, this is likely a read error. The chain combines TRBV6-4 with TRBJ2-3, with 10 bases lining up with TRBD2. V was clipped by 4 bases and J by 0 bases; unmatched bases: 1. The CDR3 extends over 15 amino acids. Germline values: CDR1 MRHNA, CDR2 SNTAGT. The CDR3: CASSATSGSTDTQYF. CDR3 sequence (DNA): TGTGCCAGCAGTGCGACTAGCGGGAGCACAGATACGCAGTATTTT.

This chain joins TRBV7-9 and TRBJ1-1, with 9 positions matching TRBD1. The CDR3 has 15 amino acids. CDR1 is SEHNR, CDR2 FQNEAQ, per germline (reference sequence). The ends lost 4 bases at V and 7 bases at J; junction bases unmatched: 10. The CDR3, as DNA: TGTGCCAGCAGCTCCAACAGGGGGCTAAGGAATGAAGCTTTCTTT. This encodes CASSSNRGLRNEAFF.

This chain joins TRBV19 and TRBJ2-7, with D possibly being TRBD1 (5 bases). Germline V CDR1 and CDR2: LNHDA, SQIVND (reference sequence). The CDR3 is 14 amino acids. V lost 5 bases to trimming and J lost 2 bases, with 13 bases between them. The CDR3: CASSRAGYPYEQYF. CDR3 nucleotides: TGTGCCAGTAGTCGGGCAGGGTACCCCTACGAGCAGTACTTC.

As concerns this clone: An end of the junction differs from the germline gene, which may be a read error. The chain is built from TRBV18 and TRBJ2-7, with D unclear. This CDR3 is built from 14 residues. The germline CDR1 and CDR2 sequences are KGHSH and LQKENI. The CDR3 nucleotides read TGTGCCAGCTCACGTTTTGCAGGCCCCTACGAGCGGTACTTC. It codes for CASSRFAGPYERYF.